Shown below are 14 T cell receptor beta chains from a single sample sequenced in a study of blood T cell repertoires in COVID-19. Profiled with immunoSEQ multiplex PCR; TCRdb holds only in-frame clones, not every one. The sample has some 270,000 clones, 70% to 90% seen once; the top ten hold 0.85% to 1%. Input material: peripheral blood. The receptors come from a human donor with COVID-19, enrolled during active disease. The donor label of this sample is uncertain.

This chain uses TRBV7-3 with TRBJ1-1; the match to TRBD1 covers 7 bases. Germline CDR1 SGHTA, CDR2 FQGTGA. The CDR3 has 15 residues. V lost 5 bases to trimming and J lost 0 bases; unmatched junction nucleotides: 6. The CDR3 here is CASSPQTGLNTEAFF. CDR3 nucleotides: TGTGCCAGCAGCCCCCAGACAGGGTTGAACACTGAAGCTTTCTTT.

V gene TRBV7-9 combines with J gene TRBJ2-2, with D unresolved. Germline CDR1 and CDR2: SEHNR and FQNEAQ (reference sequence). Trimming shortened V by 4 bases and J by 4 bases, and 13 bases separated the two germline ends. The CDR3 covers 15 residues. The DNA of the CDR3 is TGTGCCAGCAGCTATGGTCCACTTACCACCGGGGAGCTGTTTTTT. Translating it yields CASSYGPLTTGELFF.

This sequence joins TRBV2 and TRBJ1-6, with 8 bases lining up with TRBD1. V shed 11 bases and J 0 bases; nucleotides not matched to a gene: 9. CDR1 SNHLY and CDR2 FYNNEI come from the germline V gene. The CDR3 covers 16 residues. The CDR3 DNA reads TGTGCCTCCTCGGGAGGACAGGGCTCCTATAATTCACCCCTCCACTTT. It specifies CASSGGQGSYNSPLHF. The entire variable domain, with the rest obtained from reference TRBV2 and TRBJ1-6, is as follows: EPEVTQTPSHQVTQMGQEVILRCVPISNHLYFYWYRQILGQKVEFLVSFYNNEISEKSEIFDDQFSVERPDGSNFTLKIRSTKLEDSAMYFCASSGGQGSYNSPLHFGNGTRLTVT.

V is TRBV28 and J is TRBJ1-5; D not resolved. The CDR3 has 13 amino acids. Germline V gene data show CDR1 as MDHEN and CDR2 as SYDVKM. V was shortened by 2 bases and J by 7 bases, with 9 bases between the two germline ends. CDR3 protein: CASSLAGRQPQHF. CDR3 DNA: TGTGCCAGCAGTTTAGCGGGGAGGCAGCCCCAGCATTTT.

This chain joins TRBV27 and TRBJ2-1, with TRBD2 matching 8 bases. The CDR3 runs to 16 residues. The ends lost 6 bases at V and 0 bases at J; junction bases unmatched: 7. Per the germline V gene, CDR1 is MNHEY and CDR2 is SMNVEV (reference sequence). Written as DNA, the CDR3 is TGTGCCAGCAGCAAACTAGCGGAGAGCTCCTACAATGAGCAGTTCTTC. Protein product: CASSKLAESSYNEQFF.

The chain employs TRBV28 and TRBJ1-3, with D possibly being TRBD1 (6 bases). V lost 6 bases and J 2 bases, leaving 11 bases between the germline ends. The CDR3 is 14 residues long. Germline V gene data show CDR1 as MDHEN and CDR2 as SYDVKM. CDR3 sequence reads: CASRDRGAGNTIYF. The CDR3 DNA follows: TGTGCCAGCAGGGACAGAGGGGCTGGAAACACCATATATTTT.

The chain recombines TRBV2 with TRBJ2-5; weak D call: TRBD1 (6 bases). Germline V gene sequence: CDR1 SNHLY, CDR2 FYNNEI. The V end was cut by 2 bases, the J end by 5 bases, with 12 bases between. The CDR3 has 14 residues. CDR3 sequence reads: CASSESRTGETQYF. The CDR3 DNA reads TGTGCCAGCAGTGAATCGCGCACAGGGGAGACCCAGTACTTC.

The DNA of the CDR3 is TGTGCCAGCAGCAACAGGGGACCGAACACTGAAGCTTTCTTT. The encoded protein is CASSNRGPNTEAFF. The V and J genes are TRBV28 and TRBJ1-1; the match to TRBD1 covers 7 bases. CDR1 is MDHEN, CDR2 SYDVKM, per germline. V lost 6 bases, J lost 1 base, and 5 bases stayed unmatched. This CDR3 is 14 amino acids long. Based on the CDR3 plus reference TRBV28 and TRBJ1-1, the full variable domain is DVKVTQSSRYLVKRTGEKVFLECVQDMDHENMFWYRQDPGLGLRLIYFSYDVKMKEKGDIPEGYSVSREKKERFSLILESASTNQTSMYLCASSNRGPNTEAFFGQGTRLTVV.

J is TRBJ2-4 and V is TRBV30, with TRBD2 matching over 8 bases. V trimming: 3 bases; J trimming: 9 bases; junction bases outside the gene matches: 1. This CDR3 contains 11 residues. Germline CDR1 GTSNPN, CDR2 SVGIG (reference sequence). CDR3 residues: CAWRREGIQYF. Written as DNA, the CDR3 is TGTGCCTGGAGACGGGAGGGCATTCAGTACTTC.

This chain joins TRBV6-5 and TRBJ2-2; TRBD2 agrees at 14 bases. The CDR3 runs 14 residues. The germline V gene has CDR1 MNHEY and CDR2 SVGAGI. Trimming removed 6 bases from V and 7 bases from J; junction bases left unmatched: 1. The CDR3 coding sequence is TGTGCCAGCAGCGGGACTAGCGGGGGCGGGGAGCTGTTTTTT. This codes for CASSGTSGGGELFF.

This clone was detected a few times. This CDR3 is CASKGQGATEAFF. The CDR3 DNA reads TGCGCCAGCAAAGGACAGGGGGCCACTGAAGCTTTCTTT. V usage is TRBV5-1 and J usage is TRBJ1-1; 11 nucleotides match TRBD1. Germline V gene sequence: CDR1 SGHRS, CDR2 YFSETQ. This CDR3 region has 13 residues. V shed 6 bases, J shed 4 bases, and the junction held 2 bases outside the gene matches.

The chain uses TRBV28 and TRBJ1-2; D not resolved. V shed 6 bases and J shed 2 bases, with 10 bases lying between them. The CDR3 sequence is 13 residues long. The germline V gene has CDR1 MDHEN and CDR2 SYDVKM. The CDR3 is CASRIAQNYGYTF. CDR3 nucleotides: TGTGCCAGCAGAATTGCACAGAACTATGGCTACACCTTC.

The chain couples TRBV7-9 to TRBJ2-5; a weak D match, TRBD2 (6 bases). Germline V gene lookup returns CDR1 SEHNR and CDR2 FQNEAQ (reference sequence). The CDR3 covers 14 residues. V was cut by 1 base and J by 1 base, with 7 bases left in between. The CDR3 loop reads CASSLGSGQETQYF. As DNA, the CDR3 is TGTGCCAGCAGCTTAGGTAGCGGCCAAGAGACCCAGTACTTC.

This chain uses TRBV30 with TRBJ1-3, with D unclear. Trimming took off 3 bases at V and 0 bases at J, with 9 bases between the two ends. Germline V gene data show CDR1 as GTSNPN and CDR2 as SVGIG (reference sequence). The CDR3 runs to 14 residues. Here the CDR3 DNA reads TGTGCCTGGAGAGTGGGGAGCTCTGGAAACACCATATATTTT. Translation: CAWRVGSSGNTIYF.